Sequencing of this TCR beta chain was carried out in a study of T cell repertoires in cytomegalovirus infection. Study as a whole: In public TCR beta signatures, there were indications of both CMV infection and matching HLA type. Broader study findings: Within the response measured ex vivo, HLA-C-restricted CMV-specific TCR beta clonotypes were dominant. The cumulative frequency of public TCR beta families identified carriers of CMV plus the relevant HLA.

The CDR3 has 14 residues. V was clipped by 6 bases and J by 2 bases, with 12 bases between them. TCRdb analysed the reads with MiXCR anew, one entry per CDR3 protein. The sample lists 110,000 or so distinct CDR3 sequences, 25% to 30% occurring once. As regards this clonotype: The antigen is undetermined.

This chain uses TRBV12-3 or TRBV12-4 with TRBJ2-3; D not certain. The sequences come from CD8+ T cells from cultured PBMCs, collected from culture after CMV antigen stimulation. This receptor was identified in a human donor in good health (CMV status not recorded). Some clones in this sample may be carry-over from other donors' samples. CDR3 loop: CASSPYGHTDTQYF. The CDR3 DNA sequence: TGTGCCAGCAGCCCGTACGGGCACACAGATACGCAGTATTTT.